This T cell receptor (beta chain) was identified in a study of patients and donors after allogeneic stem cell transplantation. A single record per CDR3 protein comes from TCRdb applying MiXCR to the RT-PCR reads. The data contain about 230,000 distinct CDR3 sequences, roughly 14% of them singletons. The CDR3 covers 15 residues. Germline V gene sequence: CDR1 LNHDA, CDR2 SQIVND (reference sequence). V was clipped by 7 bases and J by 2 bases, with 15 bases between them. This TCR came from a human donor who was either an allogeneic HSCT recipient or a stem cell or donor lymphocyte infusion donor (not recorded which). It is not recorded whose cells these are; they may come from a transplant donor. The chain combines TRBV19 with TRBJ1-5, with a tentative D call TRBD1 (5 bases). Source material: blood, either unsorted or a sorted T cell fraction (not recorded which). CDR3 DNA sequence: TGTGCCAGTACTCTGATTGGGGCCGGCAATCAGCCCCAGCATTTT. Protein product: CASTLIGAGNQPQHF.